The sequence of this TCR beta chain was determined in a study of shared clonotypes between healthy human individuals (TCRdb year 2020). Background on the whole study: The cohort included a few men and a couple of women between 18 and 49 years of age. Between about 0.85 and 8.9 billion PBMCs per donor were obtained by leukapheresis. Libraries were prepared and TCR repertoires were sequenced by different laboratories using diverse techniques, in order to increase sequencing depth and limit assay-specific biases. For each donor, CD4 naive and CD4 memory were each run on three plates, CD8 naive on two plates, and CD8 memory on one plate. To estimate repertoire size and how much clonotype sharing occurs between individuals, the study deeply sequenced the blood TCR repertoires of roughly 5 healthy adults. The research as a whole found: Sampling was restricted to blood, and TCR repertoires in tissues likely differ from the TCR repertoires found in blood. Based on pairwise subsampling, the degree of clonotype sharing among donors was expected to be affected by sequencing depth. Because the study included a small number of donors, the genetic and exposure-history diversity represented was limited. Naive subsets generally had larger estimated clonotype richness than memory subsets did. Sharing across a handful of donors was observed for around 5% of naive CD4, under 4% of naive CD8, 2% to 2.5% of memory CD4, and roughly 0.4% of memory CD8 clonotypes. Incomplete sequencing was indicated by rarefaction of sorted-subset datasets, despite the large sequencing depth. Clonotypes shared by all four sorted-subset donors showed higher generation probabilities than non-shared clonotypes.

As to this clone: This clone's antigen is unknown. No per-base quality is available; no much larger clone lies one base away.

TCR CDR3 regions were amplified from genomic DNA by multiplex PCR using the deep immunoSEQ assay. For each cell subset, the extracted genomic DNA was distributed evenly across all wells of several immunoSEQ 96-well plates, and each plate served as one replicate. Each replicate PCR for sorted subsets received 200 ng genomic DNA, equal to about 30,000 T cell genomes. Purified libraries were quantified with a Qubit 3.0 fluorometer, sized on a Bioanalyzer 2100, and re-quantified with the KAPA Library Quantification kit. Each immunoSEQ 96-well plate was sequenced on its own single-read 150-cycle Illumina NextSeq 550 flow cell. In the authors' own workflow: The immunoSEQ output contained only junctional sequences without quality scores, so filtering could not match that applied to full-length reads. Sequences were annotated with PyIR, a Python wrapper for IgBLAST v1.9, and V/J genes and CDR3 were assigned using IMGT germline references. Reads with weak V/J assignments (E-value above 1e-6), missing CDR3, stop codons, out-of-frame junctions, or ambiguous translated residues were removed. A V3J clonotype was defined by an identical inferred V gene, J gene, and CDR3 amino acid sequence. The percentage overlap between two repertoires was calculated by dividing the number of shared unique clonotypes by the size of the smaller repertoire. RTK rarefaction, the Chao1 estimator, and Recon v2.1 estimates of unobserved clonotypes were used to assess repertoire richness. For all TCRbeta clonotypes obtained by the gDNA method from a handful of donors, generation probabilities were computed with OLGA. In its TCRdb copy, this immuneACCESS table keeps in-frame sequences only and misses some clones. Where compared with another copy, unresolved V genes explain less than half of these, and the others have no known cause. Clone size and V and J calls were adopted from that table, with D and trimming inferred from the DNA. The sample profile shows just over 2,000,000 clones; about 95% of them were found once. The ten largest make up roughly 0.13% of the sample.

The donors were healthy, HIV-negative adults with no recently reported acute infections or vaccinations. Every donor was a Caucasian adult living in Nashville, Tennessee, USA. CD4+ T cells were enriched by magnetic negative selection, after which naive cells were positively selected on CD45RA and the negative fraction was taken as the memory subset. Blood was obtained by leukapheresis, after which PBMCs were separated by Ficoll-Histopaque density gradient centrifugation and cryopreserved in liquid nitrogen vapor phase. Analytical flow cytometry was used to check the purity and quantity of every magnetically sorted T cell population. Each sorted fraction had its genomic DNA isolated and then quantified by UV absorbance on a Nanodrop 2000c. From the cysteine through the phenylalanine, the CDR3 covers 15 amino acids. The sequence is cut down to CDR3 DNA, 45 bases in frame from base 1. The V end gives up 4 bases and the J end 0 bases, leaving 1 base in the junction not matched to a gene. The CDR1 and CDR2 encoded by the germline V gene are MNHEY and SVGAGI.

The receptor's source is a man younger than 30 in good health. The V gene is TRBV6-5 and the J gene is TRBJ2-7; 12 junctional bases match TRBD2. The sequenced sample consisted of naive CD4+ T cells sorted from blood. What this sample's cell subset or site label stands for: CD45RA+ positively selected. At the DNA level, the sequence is TGTGCCAGCAGTTCTAGCGGGAGGGTCTCCTACGAGCAGTACTTC. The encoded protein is CASSSSGRVSYEQYF.